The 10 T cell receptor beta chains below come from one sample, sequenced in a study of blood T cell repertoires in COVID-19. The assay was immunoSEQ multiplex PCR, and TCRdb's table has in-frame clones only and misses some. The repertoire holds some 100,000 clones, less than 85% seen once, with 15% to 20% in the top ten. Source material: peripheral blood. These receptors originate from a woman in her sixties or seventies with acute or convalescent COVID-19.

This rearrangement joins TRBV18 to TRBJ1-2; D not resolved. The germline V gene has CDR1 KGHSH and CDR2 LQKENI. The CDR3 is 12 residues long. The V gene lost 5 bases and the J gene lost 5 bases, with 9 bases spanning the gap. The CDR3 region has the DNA TGTGCCAGCTCAGGAGTTATTTATGGCTACACCTTC. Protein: CASSGVIYGYTF. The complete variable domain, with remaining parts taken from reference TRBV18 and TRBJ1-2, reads NAGVMQNPRHLVRRRGQEARLRCSPMKGHSHVYWYRQLPEEGLKFMVYLQKENIIDESGMPKERFSAEFPKEGPSILRIQQVVRGDSAAYFCASSGVIYGYTFGSGTRLTVV.

Written as DNA, the CDR3 is TGCAGCAAACAGGGACTAGCGGCGCAGTATTTT. Translated: CSKQGLAAQYF. The chain employs TRBV20-1 and TRBJ2-3; TRBD2 agrees at 11 bases. Germline V gives CDR1 DFQATT, CDR2 SNEGSKA (reference sequence). The CDR3 contains 11 residues.

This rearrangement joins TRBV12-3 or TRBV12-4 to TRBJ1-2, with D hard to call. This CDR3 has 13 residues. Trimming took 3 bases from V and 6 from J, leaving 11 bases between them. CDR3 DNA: TGTGCCAGCAGTTTGAGAGAAACAGATGGCTACACCTTC. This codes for CASSLRETDGYTF.

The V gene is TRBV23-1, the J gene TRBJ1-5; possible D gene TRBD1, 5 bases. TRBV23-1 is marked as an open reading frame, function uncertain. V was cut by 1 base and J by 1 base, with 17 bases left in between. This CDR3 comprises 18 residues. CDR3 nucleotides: TGCGCCAGCAGTCAATTCCCCCCAGGGAAACTGAGCAATCAGCCCCAGCATTTT. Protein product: CASSQFPPGKLSNQPQHF.

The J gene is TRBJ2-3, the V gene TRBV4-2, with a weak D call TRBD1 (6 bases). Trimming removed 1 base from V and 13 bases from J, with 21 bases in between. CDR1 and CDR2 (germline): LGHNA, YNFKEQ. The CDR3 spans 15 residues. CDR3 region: CASSQGGSAPEGEYF. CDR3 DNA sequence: TGTGCCAGCAGCCAAGGTGGATCGGCCCCCGAGGGGGAGTATTTT.

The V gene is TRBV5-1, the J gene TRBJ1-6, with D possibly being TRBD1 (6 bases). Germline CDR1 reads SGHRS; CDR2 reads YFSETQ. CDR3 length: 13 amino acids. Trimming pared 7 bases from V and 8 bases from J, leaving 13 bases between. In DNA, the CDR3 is TGCGCCAGCCACGACAGGTCTCATTCACCCCTCCACTTT. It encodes CASHDRSHSPLHF.

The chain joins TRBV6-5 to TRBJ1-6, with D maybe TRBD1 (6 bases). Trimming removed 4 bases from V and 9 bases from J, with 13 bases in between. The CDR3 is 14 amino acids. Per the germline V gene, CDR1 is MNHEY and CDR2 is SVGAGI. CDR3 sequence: CASSSRTVASPLHF. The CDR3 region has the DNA TGTGCCAGCAGTTCCCGGACAGTAGCTTCACCCCTCCACTTT.

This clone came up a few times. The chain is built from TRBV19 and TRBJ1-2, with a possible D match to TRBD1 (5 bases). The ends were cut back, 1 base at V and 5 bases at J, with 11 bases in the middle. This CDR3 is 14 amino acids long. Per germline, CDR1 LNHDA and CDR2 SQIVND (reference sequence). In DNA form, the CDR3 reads TGTGCCAGTAGTATAGTGGGGCTTCGATATGGCTACACCTTC. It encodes CASSIVGLRYGYTF.

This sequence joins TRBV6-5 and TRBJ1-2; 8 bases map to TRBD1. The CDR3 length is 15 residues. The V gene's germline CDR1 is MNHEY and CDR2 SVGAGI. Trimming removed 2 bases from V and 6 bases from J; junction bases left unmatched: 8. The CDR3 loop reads CASSYRQGSWNGYTF. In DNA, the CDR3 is TGTGCCAGCAGTTACCGACAGGGGAGTTGGAATGGCTACACCTTC.

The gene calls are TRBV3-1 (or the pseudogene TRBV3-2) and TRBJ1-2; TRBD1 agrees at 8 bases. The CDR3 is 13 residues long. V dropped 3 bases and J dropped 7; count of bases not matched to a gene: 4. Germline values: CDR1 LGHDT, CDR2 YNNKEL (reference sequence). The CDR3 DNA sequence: TGTGCCAGCAGCCAGGGACAGGCTCTTGGCTACACCTTC. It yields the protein CASSQGQALGYTF.